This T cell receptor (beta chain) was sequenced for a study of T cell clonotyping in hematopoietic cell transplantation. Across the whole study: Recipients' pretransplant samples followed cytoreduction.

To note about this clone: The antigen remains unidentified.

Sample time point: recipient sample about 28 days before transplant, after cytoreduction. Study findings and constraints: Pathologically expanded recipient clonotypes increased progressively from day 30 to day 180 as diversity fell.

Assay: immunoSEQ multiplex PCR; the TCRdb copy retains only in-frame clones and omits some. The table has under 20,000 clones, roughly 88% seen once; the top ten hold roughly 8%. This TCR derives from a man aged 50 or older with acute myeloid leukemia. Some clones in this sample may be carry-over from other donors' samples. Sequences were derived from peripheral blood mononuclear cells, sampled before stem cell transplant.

CDR3 sequence reads: CASSLSGAGELFF. The CDR3 DNA is TGTGCCAGCAGCTTAAGTGGTGCCGGGGAGCTGTTTTTT. V is TRBV11-2 and J is TRBJ2-2; D call uncertain. The CDR3 is made up of 13 amino acids. V lost 2 bases and J lost 6, with 7 bases in between. Germline V CDR1 and CDR2: SGHAT, FQNNGV.